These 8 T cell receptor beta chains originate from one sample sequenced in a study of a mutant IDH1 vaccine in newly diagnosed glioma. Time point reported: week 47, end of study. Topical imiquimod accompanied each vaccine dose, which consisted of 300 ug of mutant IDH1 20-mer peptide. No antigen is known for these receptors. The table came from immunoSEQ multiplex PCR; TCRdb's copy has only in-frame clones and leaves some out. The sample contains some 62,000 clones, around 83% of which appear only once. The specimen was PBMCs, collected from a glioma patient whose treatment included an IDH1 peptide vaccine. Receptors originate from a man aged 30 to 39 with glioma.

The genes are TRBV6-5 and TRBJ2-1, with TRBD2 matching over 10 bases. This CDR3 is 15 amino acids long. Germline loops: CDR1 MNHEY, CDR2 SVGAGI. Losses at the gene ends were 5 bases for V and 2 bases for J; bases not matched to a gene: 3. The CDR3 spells CASSPLAGTYNEQFF. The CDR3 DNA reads TGTGCCAGCAGTCCACTAGCGGGGACCTACAATGAGCAGTTCTTC.

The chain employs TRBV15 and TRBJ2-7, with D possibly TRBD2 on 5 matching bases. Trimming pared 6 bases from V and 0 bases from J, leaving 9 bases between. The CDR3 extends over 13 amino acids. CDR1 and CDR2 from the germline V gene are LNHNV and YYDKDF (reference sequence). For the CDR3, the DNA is TGTGCCACCAGTACCGGGATCTCCTACGAGCAGTACTTC. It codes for CATSTGISYEQYF.

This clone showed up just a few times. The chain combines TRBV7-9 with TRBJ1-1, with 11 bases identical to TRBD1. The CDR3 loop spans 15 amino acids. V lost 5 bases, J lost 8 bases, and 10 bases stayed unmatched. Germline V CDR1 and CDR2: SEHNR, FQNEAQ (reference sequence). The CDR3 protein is CASSTDRGLDSEAFF. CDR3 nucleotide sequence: TGTGCCAGCAGCACGGACAGGGGGCTCGACTCCGAAGCTTTCTTT.

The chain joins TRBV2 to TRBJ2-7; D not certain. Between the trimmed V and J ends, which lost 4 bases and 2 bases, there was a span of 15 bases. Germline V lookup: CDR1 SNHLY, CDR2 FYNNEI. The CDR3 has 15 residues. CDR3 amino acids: CASSVATAKTYEQYF. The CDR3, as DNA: TGTGCCAGCAGTGTAGCTACCGCGAAAACCTACGAGCAGTACTTC.

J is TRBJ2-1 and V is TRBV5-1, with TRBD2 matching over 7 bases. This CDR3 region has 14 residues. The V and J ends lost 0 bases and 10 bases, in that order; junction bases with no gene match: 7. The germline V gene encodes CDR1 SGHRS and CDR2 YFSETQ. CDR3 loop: CASSLEGTTGEQFF. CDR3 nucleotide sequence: TGCGCCAGCAGCTTGGAGGGGACTACTGGGGAGCAGTTCTTC.

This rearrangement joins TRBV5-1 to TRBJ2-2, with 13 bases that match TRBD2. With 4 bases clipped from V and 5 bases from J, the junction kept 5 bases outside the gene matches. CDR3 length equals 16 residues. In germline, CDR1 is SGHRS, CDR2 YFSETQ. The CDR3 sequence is CASSLGLAGVTGELFF. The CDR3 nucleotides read TGCGCCAGCAGCCTAGGACTAGCGGGGGTTACCGGGGAGCTGTTTTTT.

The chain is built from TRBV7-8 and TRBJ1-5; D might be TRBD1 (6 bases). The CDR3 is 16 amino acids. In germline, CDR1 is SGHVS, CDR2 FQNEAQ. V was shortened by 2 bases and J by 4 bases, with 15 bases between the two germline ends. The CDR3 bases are TGTGCCAGCAGCTTACTACAGGGAGACCGGAATCAGCCCCAGCATTTT. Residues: CASSLLQGDRNQPQHF.

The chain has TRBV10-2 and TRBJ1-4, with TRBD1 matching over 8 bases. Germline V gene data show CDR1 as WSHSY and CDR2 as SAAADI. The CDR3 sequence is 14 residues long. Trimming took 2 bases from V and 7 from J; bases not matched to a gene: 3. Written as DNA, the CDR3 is TGCGCCAGCAGTGAGGGACAGGGTGTTGAAAAACTGTTTTTT. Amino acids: CASSEGQGVEKLFF.